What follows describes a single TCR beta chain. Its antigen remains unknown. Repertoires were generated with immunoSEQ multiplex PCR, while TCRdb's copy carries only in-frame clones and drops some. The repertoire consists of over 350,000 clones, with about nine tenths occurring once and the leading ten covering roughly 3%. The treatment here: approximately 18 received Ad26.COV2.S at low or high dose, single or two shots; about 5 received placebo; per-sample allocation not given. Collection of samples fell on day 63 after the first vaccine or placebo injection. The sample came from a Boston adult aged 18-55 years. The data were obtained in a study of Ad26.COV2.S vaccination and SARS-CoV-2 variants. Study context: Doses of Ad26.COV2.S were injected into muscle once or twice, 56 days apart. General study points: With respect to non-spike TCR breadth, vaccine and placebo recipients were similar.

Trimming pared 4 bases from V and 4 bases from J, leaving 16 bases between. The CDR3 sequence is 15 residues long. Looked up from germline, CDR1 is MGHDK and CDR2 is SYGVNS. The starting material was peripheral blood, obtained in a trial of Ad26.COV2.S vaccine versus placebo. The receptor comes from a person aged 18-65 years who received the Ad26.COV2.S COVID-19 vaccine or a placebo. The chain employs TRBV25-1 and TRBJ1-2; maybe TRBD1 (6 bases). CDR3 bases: TGTGCCAGCAGTGCTTCAGGGGAAGGACTCTATGGCTACACCTTC. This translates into CASSASGEGLYGYTF.